This T cell receptor (beta chain) was recovered during a study of blood T cell repertoires in COVID-19 (dated by TCRdb to the early 2020s). A note on the overall study: Samples covering the acute and convalescent phases of COVID-19 were provided by collaborators in the United States, Italy and Spain. The prospective study material was composed of cDNA or gDNA derived from T cells, B-cell-depleted T cells, or PBMCs. The dataset comprised deeply sampled blood TCRbeta repertoires from subjects exposed to, actively infected with, or recovered from COVID-19. The repertoires were made available in a free public database intended to serve as a resource for research on the immune response to SARS-CoV-2. Samples came from the ongoing ImmuneRACE study (first 160 participants) plus 1,254 subjects from 6 global collaborators. The sample metadata nearly always contained a de-identified subject ID, COVID-19 status, age in years and sex. Where available, HLA class I and class II types were taken from metadata supplied by the sample provider and were not determined by assay-based typing. Results the study describes overall, beyond this receptor: Clinical and demographic metadata were provided uncurated, with the amount varying by source and participant.

V and J are trimmed by 3 bases and 7 bases, and the gene matches miss 6 bases of the junction. The CDR3 runs 13 residues from the cysteine to the phenylalanine. Here the CDR3 DNA is all that survives: 39 bases in frame from base 1. CDR1 and CDR2 are drawn from the germline V gene: SQVTM, ANQGSEA. TCRbeta CDR3 regions were amplified from genomic DNA using the immunoSEQ Assay, a bias-controlled multiplex PCR. The paper's processing steps were these. The number of nucleated cells in each sample was estimated from the amplification of reference gene primers within the assay. To quantify the absolute abundance of each unique TCRbeta CDR3 rearrangement, sequence reads were collapsed and filtered. For each sample, productive Simpson clonality was calculated by taking the square root of Simpson's diversity index across productive rearrangements. Not all clones reach the TCRdb copy of this immuneACCESS table, which keeps in-frame sequences only. Checked studies attribute under half of the gap to unresolved V genes and leave the rest unexplained. That table furnishes V, J and clone size, whereas the DNA furnished D and trimming. For this sample the table gives about 190,000 clones, of which about 85% were detected only once. The ten largest make up about 1% of the sample.

With respect to this clone: Its antigen has not been determined. Per-base qualities were not stored, and no clone one base away is much larger.

Collaborating institutions collected whole blood in K2EDTA tubes following their own protocols. For TCRbeta analysis, collaborators shipped samples in one of three forms: frozen whole blood, isolated PBMCs, or DNA extracted from either of those sample types. Sequencing input: peripheral blood. The V gene is TRBV29-1 and the J gene is TRBJ1-5, with 7 bases in between that match TRBD1. The sequence was collected from a man aged 25-45 years with acute or convalescent COVID-19. At the DNA level, the sequence is TGCAGCGTTGACGAGGGGGCCGGCCAGCCCCAGCATTTT. Translated, it gives CSVDEGAGQPQHF.